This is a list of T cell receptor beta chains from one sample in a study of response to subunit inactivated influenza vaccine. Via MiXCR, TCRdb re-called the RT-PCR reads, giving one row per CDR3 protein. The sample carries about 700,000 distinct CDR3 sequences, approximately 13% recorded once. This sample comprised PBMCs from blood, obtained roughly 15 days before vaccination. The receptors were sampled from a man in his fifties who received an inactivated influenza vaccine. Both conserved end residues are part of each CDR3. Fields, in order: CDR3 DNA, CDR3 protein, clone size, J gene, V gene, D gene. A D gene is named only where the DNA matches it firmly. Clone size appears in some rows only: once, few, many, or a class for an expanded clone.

TGCGCCAGCAGCCAGGTGAAGGCCGCGAACACCGGGGAGCTGTTTTTT | CASSQVKAANTGELFF | . | TRBJ2-2 | TRBV4-3 | .
TGCAGTGCTACCCGTTCCCAATCGGCCAAAAACATTCAGTACTTC | CSATRSQSAKNIQYF | many | TRBJ2-4 | TRBV20-1 | .
TGTGCCAGCAGTTGGGGGCGCAGTGAAAAACTGTTTTTT | CASSWGRSEKLFF | . | TRBJ1-4 | TRBV28 | .
TGTGCCAGCAGCACAACCGGGACAGGGGGCTACAATGAGCAGTTCTTC | CASSTTGTGGYNEQFF | few | TRBJ2-1 | TRBV7-3 | TRBD1
TGTGCCAGCAGCCAAGAGAGGATCACCGGGGAGCTGTTTTTT | CASSQERITGELFF | few | TRBJ2-2 | TRBV4-2 | .
TGTGCCAGCAGCTTAAATTGGGAAACGGTGAACACTGAAGCTTTCTTT | CASSLNWETVNTEAFF | . | TRBJ1-1 | TRBV13 | .
TGTGCCAGCAGTTCCGTCGGGGGGTACGAGCAGTACTTC | CASSSVGGYEQYF | few | TRBJ2-7 | TRBV27 | TRBD2
TGTGCCAGCAGTTTCGGGTCTAGCGGGACCGGGGAGCTGTTTTTT | CASSFGSSGTGELFF | few | TRBJ2-2 | TRBV12-3/TRBV12-4 | TRBD2
TGCAGCGTTGAAGATCGGCGGGGGCTGGGGGCCAAAAACATTCAGTACTTC | CSVEDRRGLGAKNIQYF | few | TRBJ2-4 | TRBV29-1 | .
TGTGCCAGCAGCTTATCCTGGCGGAGCTCCTACAATGAGCAGTTCTTC | CASSLSWRSSYNEQFF | . | TRBJ2-1 | TRBV7-6 | .
TGTGCCAGCAGTGATGGACTAGCGGAATACAATGAGCAGTTCTTC | CASSDGLAEYNEQFF | . | TRBJ2-1 | TRBV6-1 | TRBD2
TGTGCCAGCTCACCAAGCCTATCCTGGGACTATGAGCAGTTCTTC | CASSPSLSWDYEQFF | . | TRBJ2-1 | TRBV18 | .
TGCGCCAGCAGCCAAGATCCAGGGACTAGCGGGGGTGGTAGCTCCTACAATGAGCAGTTCTTC | CASSQDPGTSGGGSSYNEQFF | . | TRBJ2-1 | TRBV4-1 | TRBD2
TGTGCCAGCAGCGAGACACAGGGGACTGAAGCTTTCTTT | CASSETQGTEAFF | few | TRBJ1-1 | TRBV7-9 | TRBD1
TGCAGCGTTGAAGTGAAAGACCCTAACTATGGCTACACCTTC | CSVEVKDPNYGYTF | . | TRBJ1-2 | TRBV29-1 | .
TGTGCCAGCAGCCAGACGACAGGGGGTCTCACAGATACGCAGTATTTT | CASSQTTGGLTDTQYF | many | TRBJ2-3 | TRBV11-2 | TRBD1
TGTGCCAGCAGCCAAAAAGGGACAGGGACCCAGCATTTT | CASSQKGTGTQHF | few | TRBJ1-5 | TRBV3-1 | TRBD1
TGTGCCAGCAGTTACCACAGGACAGGGGGGTGGAATGGCTACACCTTC | CASSYHRTGGWNGYTF | . | TRBJ1-2 | TRBV6-5 | TRBD1
TGTGCCAGCAGCCAAGAAGGGGACAGGGGGAACAATCAGCCCCAGCATTTT | CASSQEGDRGNNQPQHF | . | TRBJ1-5 | TRBV14 | TRBD1
TGTGCCAGCAGCCAAGATGGTGTCAACGAAAAACTGTTTTTT | CASSQDGVNEKLFF | many | TRBJ1-4 | TRBV4-2 | .
TGTGCCAGCAGGTCGGGACCTTCGGGCTTCTTC | CASRSGPSGFF | few | TRBJ1-2 | TRBV7-9 | .
TGTGCCAGCAGTTTCCGCCTGAGGGGGAACACCGGGGAGCTGTTTTTT | CASSFRLRGNTGELFF | few | TRBJ2-2 | TRBV28 | .